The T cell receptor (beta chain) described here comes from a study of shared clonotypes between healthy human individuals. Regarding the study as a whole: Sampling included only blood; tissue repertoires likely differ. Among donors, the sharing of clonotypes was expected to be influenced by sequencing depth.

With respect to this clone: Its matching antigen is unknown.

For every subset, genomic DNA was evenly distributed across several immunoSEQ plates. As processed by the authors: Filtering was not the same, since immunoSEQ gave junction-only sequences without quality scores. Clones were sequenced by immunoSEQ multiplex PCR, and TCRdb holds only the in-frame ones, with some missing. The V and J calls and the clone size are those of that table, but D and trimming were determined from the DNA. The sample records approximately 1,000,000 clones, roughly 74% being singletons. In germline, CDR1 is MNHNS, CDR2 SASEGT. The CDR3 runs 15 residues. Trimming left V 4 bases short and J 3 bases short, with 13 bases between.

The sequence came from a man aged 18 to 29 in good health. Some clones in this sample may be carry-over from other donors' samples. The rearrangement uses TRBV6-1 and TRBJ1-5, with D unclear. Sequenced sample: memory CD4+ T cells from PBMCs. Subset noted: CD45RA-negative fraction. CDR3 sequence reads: CASSAGPHLNQPQHF. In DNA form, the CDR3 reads TGTGCCAGCAGTGCCGGACCTCACCTCAATCAGCCCCAGCATTTT.